Sequencing of this T cell receptor (beta chain) was carried out in a study of identical twins. Study outcomes and limitations: Findings came from cross-sectional statistics, without long-term follow-up of donors. Part of the zero-insertion signal could reflect confounding by invariant MAIT and iNKT cells.

V was cut by 8 bases and J by 2 bases, with 11 bases left in between. The CDR3 is made up of 13 amino acids. The germline gives CDR1 ENHRY, CDR2 SYGVKD. This clonotype was recorded a few times. What it binds is not known. TCRdb independently ran MiXCR on the 5' RACE reads; one entry per CDR3 protein. The table records about 530,000 distinct CDR3 sequences, 20% to 25% of them present only once. The sample was also reused in another study, on yellow fever vaccine responses in identical twins.

The J gene is TRBJ2-3, the V gene TRBV10-3; no clear D gene. The source is a woman aged 18-35 years in good health. The sequenced sample consisted of CD4+ T cells sorted from blood. The CDR3 is CAIAPPYTDTQYF. As DNA, the CDR3 is TGTGCCATCGCACCCCCCTACACAGATACGCAGTATTTT.